One and the same sample provided the 29 T cell receptor beta chains below, sequenced in a study of CD8+ T cells in alopecia areata (dated by TCRdb to the late 2010s). Receptor amplification or capture employed the immunoSEQ multiplex PCR assay. RNA was extracted from all samples and reverse transcribed into cDNA as template for TCR sequencing. Not all clones reach the TCRdb copy of this immuneACCESS table, which keeps in-frame sequences only. Checked studies attribute under half of the gap to unresolved V genes and leave the rest unexplained. The sample has 100,000 to 150,000 clones on record, approximately 48% of them singletons. Approximately 19% of the sample goes to the ten largest clones. The label giving this sample's time point can be read as: baseline before oral tofacitinib. The sample in question was CD8+ T cells sorted from blood, obtained at week 0. The receptors originated from a human donor with alopecia areata.

The chain combines TRBV6-5 with TRBJ1-1; TRBD1 might be the D (5 bases). CDR3 length: 15 amino acids. Germline CDR1 reads MNHEY; CDR2 reads SVGAGI. V lost 6 bases to trimming and J lost 5 bases, with 19 bases between them. The CDR3 DNA reads TGTGCCAGCAGGGTTGATGGGGGAAGTGGTACTGAAGCTTTCTTT. It encodes CASRVDGGSGTEAFF.

In this sample, this clone turned up a few times. This chain joins TRBV14 and TRBJ1-5, with 7 bases identical to TRBD1. This CDR3 is built from 16 residues. Germline loops: CDR1 SGHDN, CDR2 FVKESK. The J segment lost 6 bases and the V segment lost 1 base, leaving 9 bases of the junction unmatched. CDR3 residues: CASSQAATGSTQPQHF. CDR3 DNA sequence: TGTGCCAGCAGCCAAGCGGCGACAGGGAGTACTCAGCCCCAGCATTTT.

The chain is built from TRBV27 and TRBJ1-6; tentatively, D is TRBD1 (5 bases). The CDR3 extends over 12 amino acids. Germline assignment: CDR1 MNHEY and CDR2 SMNVEV (reference sequence). Trimming removed 10 bases at V and 7 bases at J, with 11 bases between. The CDR3 nucleotides read TGTGCCACCCAAAGGGGAAATTCACCCCTCCACTTT. Encoded protein: CATQRGNSPLHF.

This clone was counted only a few times. V and J are TRBV7-9 and TRBJ1-1; perhaps TRBD1 as D (5 bases). CDR3 size: 13 residues. The germline V gene has CDR1 SEHNR and CDR2 FQNEAQ (reference sequence). Trimming cost V 5 bases and J 8 bases, with 15 bases left between them. The CDR3 reads CASSPSGQREAFF. The CDR3 DNA is TGTGCCAGCAGCCCCTCAGGGCAAAGGGAAGCTTTCTTT.

This clone was observed a few times. V and J are TRBV15 and TRBJ2-1, with 8 positions matching TRBD1. CDR1 is LNHNV and CDR2 is YYDKDF in the germline V gene (reference sequence). Trimming took 3 bases from V and 8 from J; bases not matched to a gene: 9. The CDR3 spans 15 residues. CDR3 protein: CATSSDRGFSHEQFF. DNA of the CDR3: TGTGCCACCAGCAGCGACAGGGGATTCAGCCATGAGCAGTTCTTC.

J is TRBJ2-7 and V is TRBV6-5; D not certain. CDR1 is MNHEY, CDR2 SVGAGI, per germline. The CDR3 runs to 15 residues. Trimming cost V 3 bases and J 2 bases, with 14 bases left between them. CDR3 region: CASSYGETKTYEQYF. CDR3 nucleotides: TGTGCCAGCAGTTATGGCGAGACCAAGACCTACGAGCAGTACTTC.

This chain uses TRBV7-9 with TRBJ2-7; D uncertain. Germline CDR1 reads SEHNR; CDR2 reads FQNEAQ (reference sequence). Between the trimmed V and J ends, which lost 5 bases and 1 base, there was a span of 6 bases. The CDR3 runs 12 residues. In nucleotides, the CDR3 is TGTGCCAGCAGCCCGCCGTCCTACGAGCAGTACTTC. Protein sequence: CASSPPSYEQYF.

The chain links TRBV27 to TRBJ1-2; D perhaps matches TRBD1 (6 bases). Germline CDR1 MNHEY, CDR2 SMNVEV (reference sequence). The CDR3 sequence is 13 residues long. V was cut by 3 bases and J by 2 bases, with 7 bases left in between. This CDR3 is CASSFTGNYGYTF. The CDR3 DNA reads as TGTGCCAGCAGTTTCACAGGGAACTATGGCTACACCTTC.

This clone was found a few times. This sequence joins TRBV7-9 and TRBJ2-1, with unresolved D. The V gene lost 3 bases and the J gene lost 5 bases, with 5 bases spanning the gap. This CDR3 is 12 amino acids long. Per the germline V gene, CDR1 is SEHNR and CDR2 is FQNEAQ (reference sequence). The DNA of the CDR3 is TGTGCCAGCAGCTTCGGGCACAATGAGCAGTTCTTC. This gives the protein CASSFGHNEQFF.

This clone was counted only a few times. The chain recombines TRBV28 with TRBJ2-7; 8 positions match TRBD1. CDR1 is MDHEN, CDR2 SYDVKM, per germline. V trimming: 6 bases; J trimming: 0 bases; junction bases outside the gene matches: 7. The CDR3 runs to 15 residues. The chain's CDR3 is CASRYRGKSSYEQYF. Written as DNA, the CDR3 is TGTGCCAGCAGGTACAGGGGGAAAAGCTCCTACGAGCAGTACTTC.

V gene TRBV7-9 combines with J gene TRBJ2-1; 8 positions match TRBD1. The V gene end was trimmed by 5 bases and the J gene end by 5 bases; junction bases not matched to a gene: 8. This CDR3 is 15 amino acids long. CDR1 is SEHNR, CDR2 FQNEAQ, per germline (reference sequence). CDR3 nucleotide sequence: TGTGCCAGCAGCCCCTCCCTGGACAGGGACAATGAGCAGTTCTTC. This gives the protein CASSPSLDRDNEQFF.

The chain couples TRBV2 to TRBJ1-1, with 7 bases identical to TRBD1. The germline V gene encodes CDR1 SNHLY and CDR2 FYNNEI. This CDR3 is built from 12 residues. V lost 9 bases and J lost 6; bases outside the gene matches: 7. The CDR3 spells CARTGAKSEAFF. CDR3 DNA: TGTGCCAGAACAGGGGCCAAGTCTGAAGCTTTCTTT.

This clone was observed once. The chain employs TRBV13 and TRBJ1-2; a possible D gene is TRBD1 (5 bases). Germline assignment: CDR1 PRHDT and CDR2 FYEKMQ (reference sequence). The ends were cut back, 6 bases at V and 5 bases at J, with 16 bases in the middle. This CDR3 has 14 residues. CDR3 sequence reads: CASSPWGRDYGYTF. DNA for the CDR3: TGTGCCAGCAGTCCCTGGGGGAGAGATTATGGCTACACCTTC.

Notes on this clone: This specimen includes other DNA sequences encoding the same CDR3. The chain links TRBV7-9 to TRBJ2-2; D gene unclear. V lost 5 bases, J lost 5 bases, and 9 bases lay in between. Germline V gives CDR1 SEHNR, CDR2 FQNEAQ (reference sequence). This CDR3 has 13 amino acids. The CDR3 is CASSLGSTGELFF. For the CDR3, the DNA is TGTGCCAGCAGCCTAGGATCTACCGGGGAGCTGTTTTTT. Based on the CDR3 plus reference TRBV7-9 and TRBJ2-2, the full variable domain is DTGVSQNPRHKITKRGQNVTFRCDPISEHNRLYWYRQTLGQGPEFLTYFQNEAQLEKSRLLSDRFSAERPKGSFSTLEIQRTEQGDSAMYLCASSLGSTGELFFGEGSRLTVL.

The chain joins TRBV30 to TRBJ1-1; D remains ambiguous. V gave up 4 bases and J gave up 6 bases, with 12 bases separating them. There are 12 residues in the CDR3. Germline V gives CDR1 GTSNPN, CDR2 SVGIG (reference sequence). The CDR3 DNA reads as TGTGCCTGGACAGTGAGGCGCCCTGAAGCTTTCTTT. This sequence encodes CAWTVRRPEAFF.

The CDR3 DNA reads as TGTGCCAGCAACACACTTGGACAAGAGACCCAGTACTTC. It translates to CASNTLGQETQYF. This rearrangement joins TRBV4-2 to TRBJ2-5; no reliable D call. The CDR3 loop spans 13 amino acids. Germline CDR1 is LGHNA and CDR2 is YNFKEQ. Trimming removed 7 bases from V and 2 bases from J, with 11 bases in between.

This clone was recorded a few times. This chain joins TRBV10-2 and TRBJ1-1; the D is unclear. Germline V gene data show CDR1 as WSHSY and CDR2 as SAAADI. This CDR3 region has 12 residues. V was cut by 4 bases and J by 1 base, with 4 bases left in between. The CDR3 coding sequence is TGCGCCAGCAGTGGGGAGAACACTGAAGCTTTCTTT. Its protein is CASSGENTEAFF.

The V call is TRBV6-5, the J call TRBJ2-3; 7 nucleotides line up with TRBD2. Germline V CDR1 and CDR2: MNHEY, SVGAGI. The trim removed 5 bases at V and 4 bases at J, leaving 6 bases unmatched. The CDR3 is 14 residues long. CDR3 protein: CASSERGEADTQYF. In DNA form, the CDR3 reads TGTGCCAGCAGTGAACGGGGGGAGGCAGATACGCAGTATTTT.

The table lists this clone with many counts. This chain uses TRBV27 with TRBJ2-7; tentative D call: TRBD2 (5 bases). Germline assignment: CDR1 MNHEY and CDR2 SMNVEV (reference sequence). The CDR3 consists of 13 residues. Trimming took 5 bases from V and 3 from J, leaving 11 bases between them. CDR3 protein: CASSHSGYYEQYF. Here the CDR3 DNA reads TGTGCCAGCAGTCACAGCGGCTACTACGAGCAGTACTTC.

The chain links TRBV11-2 to TRBJ2-1; 13 nucleotides agree with TRBD2. Per germline, CDR1 SGHAT and CDR2 FQNNGV. The CDR3 contains 15 residues. J lost 5 bases, V lost 5 bases, and 3 bases had no gene match. The CDR3 here is CASSPGTSGNNEQFF. For the CDR3, the DNA is TGTGCCAGCAGCCCCGGGACTAGCGGGAACAATGAGCAGTTCTTC. Supplemented by reference TRBV11-2 and TRBJ2-1, the full variable domain reads EAGVAQSPRYKIIEKRQSVAFWCNPISGHATLYWYQQILGQGPKLLIQFQNNGVVDDSQLPKDRFSAERLKGVDSTLKIQPAKLEDSAVYLCASSPGTSGNNEQFFGPGTRLTVL.

V and J are TRBV7-9 and TRBJ2-7; possibly TRBD2 for D (5 bases). Per the germline V gene, CDR1 is SEHNR and CDR2 is FQNEAQ (reference sequence). The length of the CDR3 is 13 residues. The germline V and J ends were trimmed by 5 bases and 6 bases, with 14 bases remaining between them. CDR3 protein: CASSPEGLLEQYF. The CDR3 nucleotides read TGTGCCAGCAGCCCCGAGGGTCTCCTCGAGCAGTACTTC.

The chain has TRBV27 and TRBJ1-1; tentative D call: TRBD1 (6 bases). The CDR3 sequence is 14 residues long. V was clipped by 2 bases and J by 5 bases, with 12 bases between them. Germline assignment: CDR1 MNHEY and CDR2 SMNVEV (reference sequence). This CDR3 reads CASSLRGGWTEAFF. CDR3 DNA sequence: TGTGCCAGCAGTTTAAGGGGGGGCTGGACTGAAGCTTTCTTT.

The J gene is TRBJ2-1, the V gene TRBV5-6, with TRBD2 as a possible D gene (5 bases). The CDR3 totals 12 residues. The germline V gene encodes CDR1 SGHDT and CDR2 YYEEEE. V was clipped by 2 bases and J by 10 bases, with 10 bases between them. CDR3 in DNA: TGTGCCAGCAGCTTCTCCCGCGGGGAGCAGTTCTTC. Amino acid sequence: CASSFSRGEQFF. Full variable domain (remainder filled in from reference TRBV5-6 and TRBJ2-1): DAGVTQSPTHLIKTRGQQVTLRCSPKSGHDTVSWYQQALGQGPQFIFQYYEEEERQRGNFPDRFSGHQFPNYSSELNVNALLLGDSALYLCASSFSRGEQFFGPGTRLTVL.

The table lists this clone with a few counts. The CDR3 is CASSLLGGMFSDTQYF. The DNA of the CDR3 is TGTGCCAGCAGCTTATTAGGGGGCATGTTTTCAGATACGCAGTATTTT. V usage is TRBV7-8 and J usage is TRBJ2-3, with 7 bases aligning to TRBD1. In germline, CDR1 is SGHVS, CDR2 FQNEAQ. CDR3 length: 16 amino acids. Trimming at V came to 2 bases and at J to 4 bases, leaving 9 bases not matched to a gene.

This rearrangement joins TRBV25-1 to TRBJ1-1, with D maybe TRBD1 (5 bases). The CDR3 runs 14 residues. V shed 2 bases and J shed 5 bases, with 12 bases lying between them. Germline assignment: CDR1 MGHDK and CDR2 SYGVNS. The CDR3 coding sequence is TGTGCCAGCAGTGAACTGGGGGAGACGACTGAAGCTTTCTTT. Translation: CASSELGETTEAFF.

The chain has TRBV27 and TRBJ2-7, with D perhaps matching TRBD2 (6 bases). CDR1 and CDR2 from the germline V gene are MNHEY and SMNVEV (reference sequence). CDR3 length equals 14 residues. Trimming stripped 2 bases from V and 7 bases from J, with 15 bases between. The CDR3 DNA follows: TGTGCCAGCAGTTTAGCGGGGTCTACCCTTGAGCAGTACTTC. Its translation: CASSLAGSTLEQYF.

This sequence joins TRBV2 and TRBJ2-7, with 9 bases matching TRBD1. V dropped 1 base and J dropped 4; count of bases not matched to a gene: 5. The germline V gene encodes CDR1 SNHLY and CDR2 FYNNEI. This CDR3 region has 15 residues. The CDR3 sequence is CASSEEGQGPYEQYF. The CDR3 DNA follows: TGTGCCAGCAGTGAAGAGGGACAGGGCCCATACGAGCAGTACTTC.

The CDR3 sequence: CASSLGQGRTDTQYF. CDR3 bases: TGTGCCAGCAGCTTAGGACAGGGGCGCACAGATACGCAGTATTTT. The V and J genes are TRBV7-9 and TRBJ2-3; 8 bases match TRBD1. V was clipped by 1 base and J by 1 base; unmatched bases: 1. This CDR3 is 15 amino acids long. In germline, CDR1 is SEHNR, CDR2 FQNEAQ (reference sequence).

The chain is built from TRBV30 and TRBJ2-1; unclear D gene. CDR1 and CDR2 from the germline V gene are GTSNPN and SVGIG (reference sequence). The CDR3 is made up of 13 amino acids. Trimming left V 0 bases short and J 10 bases short, with 13 bases between. The CDR3: CAWSVPNRIEQFF. The CDR3 DNA is TGTGCCTGGAGTGTTCCCAATCGGATCGAGCAGTTCTTC.